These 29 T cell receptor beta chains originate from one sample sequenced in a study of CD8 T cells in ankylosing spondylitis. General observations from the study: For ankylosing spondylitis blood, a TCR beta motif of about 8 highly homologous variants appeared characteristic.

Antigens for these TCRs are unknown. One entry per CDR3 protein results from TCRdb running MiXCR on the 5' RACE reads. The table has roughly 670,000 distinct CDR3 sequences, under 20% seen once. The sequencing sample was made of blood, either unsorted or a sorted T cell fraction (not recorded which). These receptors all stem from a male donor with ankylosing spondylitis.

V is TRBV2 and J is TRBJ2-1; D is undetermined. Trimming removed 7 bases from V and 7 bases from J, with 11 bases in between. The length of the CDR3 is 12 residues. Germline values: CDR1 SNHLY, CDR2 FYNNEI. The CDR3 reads CASTERINEQFF. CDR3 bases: TGTGCCAGCACCGAGCGTATTAATGAGCAGTTCTTC.

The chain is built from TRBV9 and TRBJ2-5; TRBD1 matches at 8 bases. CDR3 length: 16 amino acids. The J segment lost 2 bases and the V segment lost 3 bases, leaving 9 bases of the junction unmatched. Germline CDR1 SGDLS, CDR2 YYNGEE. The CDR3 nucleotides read TGTGCCAGCAGCGGCACCGGGACAGGAGGGCAAGAGACCCAGTACTTC. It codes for CASSGTGTGGQETQYF.

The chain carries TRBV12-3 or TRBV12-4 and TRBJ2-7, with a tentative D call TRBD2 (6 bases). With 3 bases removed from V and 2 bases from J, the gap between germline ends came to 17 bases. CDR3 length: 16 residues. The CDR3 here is CASSFPGSGVTYEQYF. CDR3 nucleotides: TGTGCCAGCAGTTTCCCTGGATCGGGGGTCACCTACGAGCAGTACTTC.

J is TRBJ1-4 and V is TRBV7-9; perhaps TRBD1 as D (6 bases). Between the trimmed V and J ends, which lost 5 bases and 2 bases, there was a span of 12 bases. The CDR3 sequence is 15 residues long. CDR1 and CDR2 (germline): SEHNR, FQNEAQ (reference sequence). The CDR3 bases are TGTGCCAGCAGCCCATCTGGGGGCACTAATGAAAAACTGTTTTTT. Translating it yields CASSPSGGTNEKLFF.

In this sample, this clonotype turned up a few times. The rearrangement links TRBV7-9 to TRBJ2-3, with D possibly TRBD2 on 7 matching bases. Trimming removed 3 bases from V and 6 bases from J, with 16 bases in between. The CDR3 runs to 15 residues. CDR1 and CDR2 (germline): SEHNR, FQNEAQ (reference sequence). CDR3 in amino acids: CASSFIGGLTDTQYF. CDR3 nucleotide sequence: TGTGCCAGCAGCTTCATCGGGGGGCTAACCGATACGCAGTATTTT. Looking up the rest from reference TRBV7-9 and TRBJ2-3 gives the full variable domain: DTGVSQNPRHKITKRGQNVTFRCDPISEHNRLYWYRQTLGQGPEFLTYFQNEAQLEKSRLLSDRFSAERPKGSFSTLEIQRTEQGDSAMYLCASSFIGGLTDTQYFGPGTRLTVL.

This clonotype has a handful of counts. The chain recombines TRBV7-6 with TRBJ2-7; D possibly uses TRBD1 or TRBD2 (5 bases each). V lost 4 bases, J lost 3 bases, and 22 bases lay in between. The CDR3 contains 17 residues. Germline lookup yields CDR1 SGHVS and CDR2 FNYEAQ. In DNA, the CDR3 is TGTGCCAGCAGCTCCCGAGACCGGGGCCGAGGGCTCTACGAGCAGTACTTC. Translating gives CASSSRDRGRGLYEQYF. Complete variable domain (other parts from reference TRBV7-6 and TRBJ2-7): GAGVSQSPRYKVTKRGQDVALRCDPISGHVSLYWYRQALGQGPEFLTYFNYEAQQDKSGLPNDRFSAERPEGSISTLTIQRTEQRDSAMYRCASSSRDRGRGLYEQYFGPGTRLTVT.

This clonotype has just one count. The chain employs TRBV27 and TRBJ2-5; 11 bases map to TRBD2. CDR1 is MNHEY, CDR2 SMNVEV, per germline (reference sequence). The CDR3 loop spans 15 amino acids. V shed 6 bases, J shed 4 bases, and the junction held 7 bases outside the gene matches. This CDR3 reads CASSQATSGGETQYF. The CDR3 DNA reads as TGTGCCAGCAGCCAAGCCACTAGCGGGGGAGAGACCCAGTACTTC.

As DNA, the CDR3 is TGTGCCAGCAGCTCTATGGACTTCACCGGGGAGCTGTTTTTT. This encodes CASSSMDFTGELFF. This chain connects TRBV7-2 to TRBJ2-2; weak D call: TRBD2 (5 bases). This CDR3 comprises 14 residues. CDR1 is SGHTA and CDR2 is FQGNSA in the germline V gene. The V end was cut by 4 bases, the J end by 4 bases, with 10 bases between.

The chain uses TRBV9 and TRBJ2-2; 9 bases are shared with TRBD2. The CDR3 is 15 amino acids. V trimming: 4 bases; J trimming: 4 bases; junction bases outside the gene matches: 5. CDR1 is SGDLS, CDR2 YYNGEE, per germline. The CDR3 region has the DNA TGTGCCAGCAGCCCGCGGGGGGGCCCCACCGGGGAGCTGTTTTTT. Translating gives CASSPRGGPTGELFF.

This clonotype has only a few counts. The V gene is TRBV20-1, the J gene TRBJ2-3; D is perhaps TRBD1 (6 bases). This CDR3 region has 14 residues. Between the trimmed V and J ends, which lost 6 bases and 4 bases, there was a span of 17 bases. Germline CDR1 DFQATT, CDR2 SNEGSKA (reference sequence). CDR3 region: CSAHEGVGPDTQYF. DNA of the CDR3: TGCAGTGCCCATGAGGGGGTAGGGCCAGATACGCAGTATTTT.

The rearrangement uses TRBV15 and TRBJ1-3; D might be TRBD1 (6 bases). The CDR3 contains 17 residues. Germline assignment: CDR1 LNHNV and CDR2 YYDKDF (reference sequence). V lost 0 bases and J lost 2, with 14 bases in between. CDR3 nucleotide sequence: TGTGCCACCAGCAGAGACGTAGGGGGGTTGGCTGGAAACACCATATATTTT. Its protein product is CATSRDVGGLAGNTIYF.

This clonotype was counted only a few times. CDR3 amino acids: CASSKAVGGYNEQFF. As DNA, the CDR3 is TGCGCCAGCAGCAAGGCAGTAGGGGGCTACAATGAGCAGTTCTTC. The rearrangement uses TRBV5-1 and TRBJ2-1, with a weak D call TRBD1 (6 bases). CDR3 length: 15 amino acids. Between the trimmed V and J ends, which lost 4 bases and 3 bases, there was a span of 14 bases. Germline V gives CDR1 SGHRS, CDR2 YFSETQ.

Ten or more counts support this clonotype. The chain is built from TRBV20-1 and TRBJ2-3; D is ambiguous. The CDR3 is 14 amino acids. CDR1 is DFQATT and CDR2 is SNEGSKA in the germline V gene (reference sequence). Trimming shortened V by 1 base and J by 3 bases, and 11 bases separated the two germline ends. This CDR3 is CSARGDLLTDTQYF. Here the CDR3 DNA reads TGCAGTGCTAGAGGAGACCTATTAACAGATACGCAGTATTTT.

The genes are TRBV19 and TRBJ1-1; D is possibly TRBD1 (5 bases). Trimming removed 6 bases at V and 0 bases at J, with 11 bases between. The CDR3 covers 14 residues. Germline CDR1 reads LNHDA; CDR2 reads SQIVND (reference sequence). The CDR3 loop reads CASRAGFVNTEAFF. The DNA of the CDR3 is TGTGCCAGTAGGGCAGGGTTCGTGAACACTGAAGCTTTCTTT.

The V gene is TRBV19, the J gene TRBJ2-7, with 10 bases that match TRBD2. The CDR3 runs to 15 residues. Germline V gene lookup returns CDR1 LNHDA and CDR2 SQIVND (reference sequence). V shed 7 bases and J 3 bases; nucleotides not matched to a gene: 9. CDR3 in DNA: TGTGCCAGTAAGAGGGTAGCGGGGGGCAACTACGAGCAGTACTTC. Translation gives CASKRVAGGNYEQYF. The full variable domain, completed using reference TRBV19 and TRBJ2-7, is DGGITQSPKYLFRKEGQNVTLSCEQNLNHDAMYWYRQDPGQGLRLIYYSQIVNDFQKGDIAEGYSVSREKKESFPLTVTSAQKNPTAFYLCASKRVAGGNYEQYFGPGTRLTVT.

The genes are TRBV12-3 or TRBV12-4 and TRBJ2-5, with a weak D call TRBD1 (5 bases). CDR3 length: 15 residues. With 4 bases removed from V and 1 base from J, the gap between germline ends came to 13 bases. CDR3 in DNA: TGTGCCAGCAGTTGGACCAGGGTACCCCAAGAGACCCAGTACTTC. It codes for CASSWTRVPQETQYF.

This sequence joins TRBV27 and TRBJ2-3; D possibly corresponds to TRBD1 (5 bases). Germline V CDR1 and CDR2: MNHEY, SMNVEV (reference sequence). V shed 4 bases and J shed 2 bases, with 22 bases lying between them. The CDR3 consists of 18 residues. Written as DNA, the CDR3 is TGTGCCAGCAGTTCATTTCGTGGTCAACAGGAGAACACAGATACGCAGTATTTT. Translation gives CASSSFRGQQENTDTQYF.

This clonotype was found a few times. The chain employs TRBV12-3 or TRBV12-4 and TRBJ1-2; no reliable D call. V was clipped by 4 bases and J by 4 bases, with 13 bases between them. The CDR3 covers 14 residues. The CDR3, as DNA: TGTGCCAGCAGTTCCACGACGGTAGCCTATGGCTACACCTTC. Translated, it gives CASSSTTVAYGYTF.

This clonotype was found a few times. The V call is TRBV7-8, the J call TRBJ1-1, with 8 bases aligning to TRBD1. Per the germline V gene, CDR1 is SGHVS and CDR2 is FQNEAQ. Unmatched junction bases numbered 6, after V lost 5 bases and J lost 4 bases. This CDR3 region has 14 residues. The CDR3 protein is CASSGGTGATEAFF. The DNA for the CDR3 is TGTGCCAGCAGCGGAGGGACAGGAGCCACTGAAGCTTTCTTT.

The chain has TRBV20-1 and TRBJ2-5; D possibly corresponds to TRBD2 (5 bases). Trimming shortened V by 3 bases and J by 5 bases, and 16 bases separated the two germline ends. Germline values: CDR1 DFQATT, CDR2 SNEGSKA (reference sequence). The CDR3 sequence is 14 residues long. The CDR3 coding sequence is TGCAGTGCTAGGAATCCCCGGACGGGGGAGACCCAGTACTTC. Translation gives CSARNPRTGETQYF.

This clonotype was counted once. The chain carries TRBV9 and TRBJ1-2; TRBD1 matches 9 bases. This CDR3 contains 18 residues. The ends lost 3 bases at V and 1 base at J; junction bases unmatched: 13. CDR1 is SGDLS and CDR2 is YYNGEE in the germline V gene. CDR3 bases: TGTGCCAGCAGCGAAGGACGACAGGGGGTTGGAGGTAACTATGGCTACACCTTC. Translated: CASSEGRQGVGGNYGYTF.

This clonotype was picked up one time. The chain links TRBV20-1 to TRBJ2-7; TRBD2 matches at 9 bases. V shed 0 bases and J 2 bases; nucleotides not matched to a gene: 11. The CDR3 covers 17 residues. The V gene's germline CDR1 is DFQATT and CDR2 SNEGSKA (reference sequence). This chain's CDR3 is CSARDRPLAGRAYEQYF. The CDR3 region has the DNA TGCAGTGCTAGAGATCGCCCTCTAGCGGGACGGGCCTACGAGCAGTACTTC.

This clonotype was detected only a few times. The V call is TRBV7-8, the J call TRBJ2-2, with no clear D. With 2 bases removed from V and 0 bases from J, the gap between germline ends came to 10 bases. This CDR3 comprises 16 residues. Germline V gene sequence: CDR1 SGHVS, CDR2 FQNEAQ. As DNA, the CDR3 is TGTGCCAGCAGCTTAAATCCAGCGACGAACACCGGGGAGCTGTTTTTT. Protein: CASSLNPATNTGELFF.

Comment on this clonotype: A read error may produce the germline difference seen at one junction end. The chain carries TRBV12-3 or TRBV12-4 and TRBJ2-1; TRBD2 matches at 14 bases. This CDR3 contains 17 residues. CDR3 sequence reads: CASSSGTSGGQDNEQIF. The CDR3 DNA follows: TGTGCCAGCAGTTCCGGGACTAGCGGGGGCCAGGACAATGAGCAGATCTTC.

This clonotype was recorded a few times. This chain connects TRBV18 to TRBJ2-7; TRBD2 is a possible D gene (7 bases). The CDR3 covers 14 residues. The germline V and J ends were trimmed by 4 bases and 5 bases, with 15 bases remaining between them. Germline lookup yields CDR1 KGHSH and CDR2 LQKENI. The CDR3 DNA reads TGTGCCAGCTCACGCGCGGGGGCTTTACACGAGCAGTACTTC. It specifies CASSRAGALHEQYF.

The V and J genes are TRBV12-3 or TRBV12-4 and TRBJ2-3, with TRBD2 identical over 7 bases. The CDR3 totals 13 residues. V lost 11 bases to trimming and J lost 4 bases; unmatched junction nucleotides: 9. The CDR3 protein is CASITGGADTQYF. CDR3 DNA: TGTGCCTCTATCACGGGAGGCGCAGATACGCAGTATTTT.

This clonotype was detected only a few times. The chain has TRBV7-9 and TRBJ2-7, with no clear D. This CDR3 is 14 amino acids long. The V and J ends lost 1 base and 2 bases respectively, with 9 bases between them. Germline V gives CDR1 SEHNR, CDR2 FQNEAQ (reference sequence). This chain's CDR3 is CASSLVVVPYEQYF. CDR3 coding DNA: TGTGCCAGCAGCTTAGTTGTCGTACCCTACGAGCAGTACTTC.

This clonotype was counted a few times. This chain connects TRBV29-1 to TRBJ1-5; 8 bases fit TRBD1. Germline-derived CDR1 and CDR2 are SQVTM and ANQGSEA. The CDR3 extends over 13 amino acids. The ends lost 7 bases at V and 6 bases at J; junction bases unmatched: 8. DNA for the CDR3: TGCAGCGCCCTGGACAGGGAAGGTCAGCCCCAGCATTTT. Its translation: CSALDREGQPQHF.

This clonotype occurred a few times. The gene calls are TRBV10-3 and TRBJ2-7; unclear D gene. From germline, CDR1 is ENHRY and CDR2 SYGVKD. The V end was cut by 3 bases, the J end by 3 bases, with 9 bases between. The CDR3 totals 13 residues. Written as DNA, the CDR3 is TGTGCCATCAGTGACCCGACTTTCTACGAGCAGTACTTC. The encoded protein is CAISDPTFYEQYF.